This entry lists 25 T cell receptor beta chains sequenced from one sample in a study of tumor-infiltrating lymphocytes in glioblastoma multiforme. Multiple V-beta primers and a C-beta primer amplified TCRB from RNA. TCRdb redid the calling of the multiplex PCR reads with MiXCR, one entry per CDR3 protein. The sample lists about 8,400 distinct CDR3 sequences; 65% to 75% were seen once. Sequencing was performed on brain tumor tissue. These receptors were obtained from a male donor with glioblastoma.

Of note for this clonotype: At one boundary the junction diverges from the germline segment, which might be a read error. The chain has TRBV11-1 and TRBJ1-1; the match to TRBD1 covers 12 bases. Per the germline V gene, CDR1 is SGHAT and CDR2 is FQDESV (reference sequence). CDR3 length: 15 amino acids. The CDR3 nucleotides read TGTACCAGCAGCTTCCCGGGGACAGGGGGCATTGAAGCGTTCTTT. Translated, it gives CTSSFPGTGGIEAFF.

In this sample, this clonotype turned up many times. Possible read error: a much larger clone is one base away. J is TRBJ2-5 and V is TRBV5-6; D gene uncertain. Germline assignment: CDR1 SGHDT and CDR2 YYEEEE. This CDR3 region has 13 residues. In DNA, the CDR3 is TGTGCCAGCAGCTTGGAGGAAGAAGAGACCCGGTACTTC. This translates into CASSLEEEETRYF.

This rearrangement joins TRBV14 to TRBJ2-1; 7 nucleotides match TRBD2. V trimming: 4 bases; J trimming: 1 base; junction bases outside the gene matches: 7. CDR1 and CDR2 (germline): SGHDN, FVKESK. The CDR3 sequence is 16 residues long. The CDR3 region is CASSLPGLTSYNEQFF. In DNA form, the CDR3 reads TGTGCCAGCAGCCTACCGGGACTAACTTCCTACAATGAGCAGTTCTTC.

This chain uses TRBV2 with TRBJ2-3; TRBD2 is a possible D gene (5 bases). The germline V gene has CDR1 SNHLY and CDR2 FYNNEI. Trimming left V 8 bases short and J 3 bases short, with 18 bases between. There are 15 residues in the CDR3. The CDR3 region is CASRDRAVSTDTQYF. The CDR3 DNA follows: TGTGCCAGCCGGGATCGGGCTGTTTCTACAGATACGCAGTATTTT.

For this clonotype: Lacking the conserved final phenylalanine or tryptophan, this CDR3 likely reflects a read error. In DNA form, the CDR3 reads TGTGCCAGCATTGGCAAGCGGGTCGGAGCCGGGGAGCTGTTTTCT. It codes for CASIGKRVGAGELFS. V and J are TRBV11-2 and TRBJ2-2; perhaps TRBD2 as D (6 bases). The V gene's germline CDR1 is SGHAT and CDR2 FQNNGV. Trimming left V 7 bases short and J 6 bases short, with 18 bases between. The CDR3 is 15 amino acids.

The chain's CDR3 is CAIRLGIVYTEAFF. The CDR3 DNA reads as TGTGCCATCAGACTGGGGATAGTTTACACTGAAGCTTTCTTT. V is TRBV11-2 and J is TRBJ1-1; D is uncertain. Trimming took off 10 bases at V and 3 bases at J, with 18 bases between the two ends. Germline loops: CDR1 SGHAT, CDR2 FQNNGV. The CDR3 covers 14 residues.

This clonotype showed up just a few times. Lacking the conserved final phenylalanine or tryptophan, this CDR3 likely reflects a read error. The rearrangement links TRBV11-1 to TRBJ2-5; 11 positions match TRBD1. Trimming removed 5 bases from V and 5 bases from J; junction bases left unmatched: 10. CDR1 SGHAT and CDR2 FQDESV come from the germline V gene (reference sequence). The CDR3 covers 16 residues. DNA of the CDR3: TGTGCCAGCAGCCTCCTAGGACAGGGGGCAAGGGAGACCCAGTACCTC. Translated, it gives CASSLLGQGARETQYL.

The chain combines TRBV6-5 with TRBJ1-4, with a possible D match to TRBD1 (5 bases). The CDR3 is made up of 13 amino acids. Germline CDR1 reads MNHEY; CDR2 reads SVGAGI. Trimming cost V 6 bases and J 7 bases, with 12 bases left between them. CDR3 loop: CASSRTRGEKLFF. CDR3 DNA: TGTGCCAGCAGCCGGACACGAGGTGAAAAACTGTTTTTT.

By sample share, this clonotype is medium-sized (0.01 to 0.1%). The rearrangement joins TRBV6-5 to TRBJ2-2; TRBD1 might be the D (6 bases). The CDR3 spans 16 residues. Germline CDR1 MNHEY, CDR2 SVGAGI. Between the trimmed V and J ends, which lost 2 bases and 4 bases, there was a span of 14 bases. CDR3 DNA: TGTGCCAGCAGTTACGTGCCAGGGGTGAGCACCGGGGAGCTGTTTTTT. It is translated as CASSYVPGVSTGELFF.

This clonotype was seen only a few times. The chain carries TRBV12-3 or TRBV12-4 and TRBJ1-1, with D possibly being TRBD1 (6 bases). Trimming removed 3 bases from V and 5 bases from J, with 10 bases in between. The CDR3 consists of 13 residues. The CDR3 nucleotides read TGTGCCAGCAGTTTGAGCAGGGGAACTGAAGCTTTCTTT. Amino acid sequence: CASSLSRGTEAFF.

There are a few counts of this clonotype. The J gene is TRBJ2-1, the V gene TRBV20-1, with D hard to call. Trimming removed 5 bases at V and 4 bases at J, with 9 bases between. The CDR3 length is 12 residues. Germline V gives CDR1 DFQATT, CDR2 SNEGSKA (reference sequence). This CDR3 is CSAQPQYNEQFF. CDR3 in DNA: TGCAGTGCTCAGCCACAGTACAATGAGCAGTTCTTC.

Concerning this clonotype: A read error may produce the germline difference seen at one junction end. This chain links TRBV5-5 with TRBJ2-3, with D uncertain. The CDR3 contains 14 residues. Germline V gives CDR1 SGHKS, CDR2 YYEKEE (reference sequence). The CDR3: CASGLAVRTDTQYF. CDR3 sequence (DNA): TGTGCCAGCGGCTTGGCGGTTCGCACAGATACGCAGTATTTT.

As to this clonotype: The junction departs from the called germline gene at one end, perhaps through a read error. This rearrangement joins TRBV11-2 to TRBJ2-7, with 7 bases identical to TRBD1. Germline values: CDR1 SGHAT, CDR2 FQNNGV. This CDR3 region has 14 residues. This chain's CDR3 is CASRIQGVSYQQYF. Written as DNA, the CDR3 is TGTGCCAGCAGAATCCAGGGGGTCTCCTACCAGCAGTACTTC.

This clonotype came up many times. The gene calls are TRBV2 and TRBJ1-5; D unresolved. Per the germline V gene, CDR1 is SNHLY and CDR2 is FYNNEI. The V and J ends lost 6 bases and 7 bases respectively, with 16 bases between them. There are 14 residues in the CDR3. The CDR3 region has the DNA TGTGCCAGCAGAGGCCCGGGGAACGGCCAGCCCCAGCATTTT. Translated, it gives CASRGPGNGQPQHF.

About this clonotype itself: Germline and junction disagree at one end, which may indicate a read error. This sequence joins TRBV11-3 and TRBJ2-1, with unresolved D. CDR3 length: 13 residues. Germline loops: CDR1 SGHNT, CDR2 YENEEA. CDR3 loop: CSSSSGWPNEQFF. The CDR3 DNA is TGTTCCAGCAGCTCCGGATGGCCCAATGAGCAGTTCTTC.

On this clonotype: This may stem from a read error, because a much larger clone lies one nucleotide away. The gene calls are TRBV7-9 and TRBJ1-4; TRBD1 is a possible D gene (6 bases). V was pared by 2 bases and J by 6 bases, with 16 bases between. Germline V gene sequence: CDR1 SEHNR, CDR2 FQNEAQ (reference sequence). This CDR3 has 16 amino acids. CDR3 DNA sequence: TGTGCCAGCAGCTTAAGCGGGGGGGGCGCGGATGAAAAACTGTTTTTT. It translates to CASSLSGGGADEKLFF. Variable domain in full (rest from reference TRBV7-9 and TRBJ1-4): DTGVSQNPRHKITKRGQNVTFRCDPISEHNRLYWYRQTLGQGPEFLTYFQNEAQLEKSRLLSDRFSAERPKGSFSTLEIQRTEQGDSAMYLCASSLSGGGADEKLFFGSGTQLSVL.

As regards this clonotype: This may arise from a read error, as a much more abundant clone is one base away. Since no conserved phenylalanine or tryptophan closes the CDR3, a read error is the likely cause. V and J are TRBV20-1 and TRBJ2-7, with D possibly being TRBD1 (6 bases). V was shortened by 5 bases and J by 9 bases, with 17 bases between the two germline ends. CDR1 DFQATT and CDR2 SNEGSKA come from the germline V gene (reference sequence). The CDR3 is 12 residues long. Here the CDR3 reads CSASRTATGQYS. CDR3 sequence (DNA): TGCAGTGCTTCTCGGACAGCAACCGGGCAGTACTCC.

This clonotype has a single count. V is TRBV12-3 or TRBV12-4 and J is TRBJ2-7; TRBD2 might be the D (6 bases). V lost 0 bases and J 6 bases, leaving 9 bases between the germline ends. The CDR3 is 13 residues long. The CDR3 nucleotides are TGTGCCAGCAGTTTAGCGGCGGGAATCGAGCAGTACTTC. It translates to CASSLAAGIEQYF.

On this clonotype itself: Since no conserved phenylalanine or tryptophan closes the CDR3, a read error is the likely cause. The V and J genes are TRBV11-2 and TRBJ2-2, with 7 bases fitting TRBD2. The CDR3 runs to 20 residues. Germline assignment: CDR1 SGHAT and CDR2 FQNNGV. The CDR3 protein is CASTPSFGQGLAVTTGKLFY. DNA of the CDR3: TGTGCCAGCACCCCCTCATTCGGCCAAGGGCTAGCGGTGACCACCGGGAAGCTGTTTTAT.

This clonotype was observed a handful of times. The chain is built from TRBV18 and TRBJ1-5, with unresolved D. Germline CDR1 is KGHSH and CDR2 is LQKENI. The V and J ends lost 3 bases and 6 bases respectively, with 12 bases between them. The CDR3 is made up of 14 amino acids. The CDR3: CASSPGSGSQPQHF. In nucleotides, the CDR3 is TGTGCCAGCTCACCTGGCTCGGGCAGTCAGCCCCAGCATTTT.

V usage is TRBV20-1 and J usage is TRBJ2-3, with 8 nucleotides matching TRBD2. Germline-derived CDR1 and CDR2 are DFQATT and SNEGSKA (reference sequence). The length of the CDR3 is 19 residues. Trimming at V came to 6 bases and at J to 4 bases, leaving 24 bases not matched to a gene. The CDR3 protein is CSAHPQFGGGRIMSDTQYF. CDR3 coding DNA: TGCAGTGCCCACCCTCAGTTCGGGGGCGGGAGGATCATGTCAGATACGCAGTATTTT.

The chain couples TRBV20-1 to TRBJ2-3, with D perhaps TRBD2 (6 bases). Trimming took 2 bases from V and 0 from J, leaving 21 bases between them. This CDR3 region has 18 residues. Germline V CDR1 and CDR2: DFQATT, SNEGSKA (reference sequence). CDR3 loop: CSARPLRGTLTSTDTQYF. DNA of the CDR3: TGCAGTGCTAGACCTCTGCGCGGGACCCTGACTAGCACAGATACGCAGTATTTT.

This sequence joins TRBV6-1 and TRBJ2-5; 11 nucleotides line up with TRBD2. This CDR3 is built from 17 residues. The junction had 8 bases not matched to a gene; V was cut back by 0 bases and J by 5 bases. Germline V gene lookup returns CDR1 MNHNS and CDR2 SASEGT. CDR3 coding DNA: TGTGCCAGCAGTGAAGCCGGAAGACTAGCGGGAATGGAGACCCAGTACTTC. Residues: CASSEAGRLAGMETQYF.

In this sample, this clonotype turned up many times. The V gene is TRBV29-1, the J gene TRBJ2-7, with D tentatively TRBD1 (7 bases). Germline CDR1 is SQVTM and CDR2 is ANQGSEA. The CDR3 runs to 14 residues. Between the trimmed V and J ends, which lost 6 bases and 6 bases, there was a span of 21 bases. CDR3 sequence: CSVKDQRQGGEQYF. Written as DNA, the CDR3 is TGCAGCGTCAAAGATCAACGGCAGGGGGGCGAGCAGTACTTC.

The rearrangement uses TRBV5-4 and TRBJ2-2, with D perhaps matching TRBD2 (6 bases). This CDR3 comprises 15 residues. Germline V gene data show CDR1 as SGHNT and CDR2 as YYREEE (reference sequence). Trimming cost V 4 bases and J 0 bases, with 10 bases left between them. For the CDR3, the DNA is TGTGCCAGCAGCCGGGACTTCTCGAACACCGGGGAGCTGTTTTTT. It translates to CASSRDFSNTGELFF.